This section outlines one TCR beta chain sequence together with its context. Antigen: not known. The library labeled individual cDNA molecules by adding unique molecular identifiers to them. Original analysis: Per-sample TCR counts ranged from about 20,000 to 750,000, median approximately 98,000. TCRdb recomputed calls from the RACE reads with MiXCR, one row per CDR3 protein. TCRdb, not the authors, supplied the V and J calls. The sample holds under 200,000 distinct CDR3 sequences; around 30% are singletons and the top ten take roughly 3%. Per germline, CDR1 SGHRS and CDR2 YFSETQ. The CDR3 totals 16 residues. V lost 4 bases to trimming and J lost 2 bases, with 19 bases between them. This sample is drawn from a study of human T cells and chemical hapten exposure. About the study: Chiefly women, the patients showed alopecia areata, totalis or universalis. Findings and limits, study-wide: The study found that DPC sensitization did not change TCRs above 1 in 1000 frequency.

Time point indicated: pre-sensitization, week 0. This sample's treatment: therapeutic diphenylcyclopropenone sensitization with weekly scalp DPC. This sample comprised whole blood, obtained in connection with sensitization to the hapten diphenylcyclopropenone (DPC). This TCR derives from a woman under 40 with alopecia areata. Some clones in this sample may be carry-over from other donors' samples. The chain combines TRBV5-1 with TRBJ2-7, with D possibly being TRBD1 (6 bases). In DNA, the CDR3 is TGCGCCAGCAGCCCCACACCAAGGACAGCGGCCTACGAGCAGTACTTC. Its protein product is CASSPTPRTAAYEQYF.